This TCR beta chain was found in a study of OX40 agonist ivuxolimab in advanced cancers. Study-level background: An anti-OX40 (CD134) antibody with agonistic activity, ivuxolimab, was administered to patients. Hepatocellular carcinoma, melanoma, renal cell or head and neck cancer was diagnosed in the dose-escalation patients. Partial responses occurred in three patients (one hepatocellular carcinoma, two cutaneous melanoma). Regarding the study as a whole: There was clonal expansion of CD4+ and CD8+ blood T cells by week 6 at 0.1 to 3.0 mg/kg.

Repertoires were generated with immunoSEQ multiplex PCR, while TCRdb's copy carries only in-frame clones and drops some. The table records about 120,000 clones, about 93% of them present only once. A word on this clone: Its target is not known.

Germline CDR1 reads MRHNA; CDR2 reads SNTAGT. V gave up 6 bases and J gave up 5 bases, with 20 bases separating them. The CDR3 length is 15 residues. This TCR was recovered from an adult with an advanced solid tumor such as melanoma, head and neck, liver or kidney cancer. Sequences were derived from CD4+ or CD8+ T cells sorted from blood, sampled in a trial of the OX40 agonist ivuxolimab. V usage is TRBV6-4 and J usage is TRBJ2-7; D might be TRBD1 (6 bases). The chain's CDR3 is CASRTGTPLIDEQYF. As DNA, the CDR3 is TGTGCCAGCAGGACTGGGACACCCCTTATCGACGAGCAGTACTTC.